This T cell receptor (beta chain) was profiled in a study of T cell changes during pregnancy in multiple sclerosis. This clone has just one count. With 4 bases clipped from V and 2 bases from J, the junction kept 6 bases outside the gene matches. Germline V gene sequence: CDR1 SGHTA, CDR2 FQGNSA. The CDR3 runs to 17 residues. The data were produced by immunoSEQ multiplex PCR, yet TCRdb's version contains in-frame clones alone and is incomplete. The sample records 43,000 or so clones, around 90% being singletons. This sample comprised peripheral blood, obtained in the first trimester of pregnancy. The rearrangement uses TRBV7-2 and TRBJ2-2; TRBD2 aligns across 11 bases. The TCR sequence derives from a female donor with multiple sclerosis, enrolled in a pregnancy study. DNA of the CDR3: TGTGCCAGCAGCTCCCCTCTAGCGGGGGGTAACACCGGGGAGCTGTTTTTT. This codes for CASSSPLAGGNTGELFF.